The 10 T cell receptor beta chains presented below share a single source sample, sequenced in a study of CD8+CD57+ T cells in acquired aplastic anemia. Flow cytometry had shown expanded CD8+CD57+ cells in the patients chosen for sequencing. Genomic DNA acted as the template from which TCR beta VDJ combination and CDR3 sequence profiling were carried out. Each CDR3 protein gets one entry after TCRdb re-called the reads with MiXCR. The sample contains some 140,000 distinct CDR3 sequences, over 50% of which appear only once. The specimen sequenced was sorted CD4+, CD8+, or CD8+CD57+ T cells (not recorded which) from PBMCs. Receptors originate from a human donor with aplastic anemia.

This clonotype was detected many times. This sequence joins TRBV7-2 and TRBJ2-7; 8 nucleotides match TRBD2. This CDR3 region has 14 residues. J gave up 3 bases and V 5 bases, and 6 bases lay outside the gene matches. Germline V gene data show CDR1 as SGHTA and CDR2 as FQGNSA. CDR3 sequence (DNA): TGTGCCAGCAGCCACGGACTAGCACTCTACGAGCAGTACTTC. Translating gives CASSHGLALYEQYF.

At least ten counts were recorded for this clonotype. This chain joins TRBV29-1 and TRBJ2-1; 14 nucleotides agree with TRBD2. From germline, CDR1 is SQVTM and CDR2 ANQGSEA. V shed 1 base and J 4 bases; nucleotides not matched to a gene: 0. The CDR3 extends over 15 amino acids. The CDR3 sequence: CSVEGLAGGYNEQFF. The CDR3 region has the DNA TGCAGCGTTGAAGGACTAGCGGGGGGGTACAATGAGCAGTTCTTC.

The sample holds many counts of this clonotype. This chain uses TRBV12-3 or TRBV12-4 with TRBJ1-2, with a weak D call TRBD1 (5 bases). V lost 3 bases to trimming and J lost 5 bases, with 19 bases between them. The CDR3 contains 16 residues. CDR3 sequence reads: CASSLWRDPDNYGYTF. CDR3 bases: TGTGCCAGCAGTTTGTGGAGAGACCCGGACAATTATGGCTACACCTTC.

As for this clonotype: One base away lies a much larger clone, so this may be a sequencing read error. This sequence joins TRBV12-5 and TRBJ2-1; D not certain. Germline V CDR1 and CDR2: LGHNT, FRNRAP. The CDR3 sequence is 13 residues long. Here the CDR3 reads CASGLGQVNVQFF. CDR3 nucleotides: TGTGCTAGTGGTTTGGGCCAGGTGAATGTGCAGTTCTTC. Using reference TRBV12-5 and TRBJ2-1 for the parts outside the CDR3, the full variable domain is DARVTQTPRHKVTEMGQEVTMRCQPILGHNTVFWYRQTMMQGLELLAYFRNRAPLDDSGMPKDRFSAEMPDATLATLKIQPSEPRDSAVYFCASGLGQVNVQFFGPGTRLTVL.

The chain has TRBV20-1 and TRBJ2-1, with a tentative D call TRBD2 (5 bases). Trimming cost V 6 bases and J 9 bases, with 24 bases left between them. CDR1 DFQATT and CDR2 SNEGSKA come from the germline V gene (reference sequence). This CDR3 has 15 amino acids. This chain's CDR3 is CSASSQGSGWGEQFF. CDR3 in DNA: TGCAGTGCCAGCAGCCAAGGGTCGGGGTGGGGTGAGCAGTTCTTC.

This clonotype was recorded a few times. The CDR3 spells CAISASDRTYEQYF. CDR3 sequence (DNA): TGTGCCATCAGTGCTTCGGACCGGACCTACGAGCAGTACTTC. This chain links TRBV10-3 with TRBJ2-7; D call uncertain. This CDR3 has 14 amino acids. Germline lookup yields CDR1 ENHRY and CDR2 SYGVKD. Trimming cost V 4 bases and J 2 bases, with 12 bases left between them.

The V and J genes are TRBV10-1 and TRBJ2-1, with 10 bases aligning to TRBD2. The trim removed 4 bases at V and 6 bases at J, leaving 6 bases unmatched. The CDR3 contains 15 residues. Per germline, CDR1 WNHNN and CDR2 SYGVQD (reference sequence). The CDR3 sequence: CASSGRLAGVNEQFF. For the CDR3, the DNA is TGCGCCAGCAGTGGAAGGCTAGCGGGAGTCAATGAGCAGTTCTTC.

This clonotype has a count of ten or more. Here the CDR3 reads CASRSGGRQGARTEAFF. CDR3 nucleotide sequence: TGTGCCAGCAGGTCGGGAGGTCGACAGGGGGCGAGGACTGAAGCTTTCTTT. The chain is built from TRBV5-6 and TRBJ1-1, with TRBD1 matching 10 bases. The ends lost 5 bases at V and 5 bases at J; junction bases unmatched: 15. Germline V gene sequence: CDR1 SGHDT, CDR2 YYEEEE. The CDR3 is 17 residues long.

This clonotype has at least ten counts. This chain links TRBV7-6 with TRBJ1-2; a possible D gene is TRBD1 (6 bases). The germline V gene has CDR1 SGHVS and CDR2 FNYEAQ. This CDR3 has 15 residues. Trimming stripped 1 base from V and 3 bases from J, with 12 bases between. The CDR3 is CASSLDFKGDYGYTF. The CDR3 DNA reads TGTGCCAGCAGCTTAGATTTCAAGGGGGACTATGGCTACACCTTC.

This clonotype was detected ten times or more. The V gene is TRBV9, the J gene TRBJ2-5, with 9 bases lining up with TRBD2. The CDR3 has 15 residues. The V segment lost 4 bases and the J segment 1 base; nucleotides outside the gene matches: 5. Germline CDR1 SGDLS, CDR2 YYNGEE. CDR3 in DNA: TGTGCCAGCAGCTTTAGCGGGGGACTCCAAGAGACCCAGTACTTC. Protein: CASSFSGGLQETQYF.